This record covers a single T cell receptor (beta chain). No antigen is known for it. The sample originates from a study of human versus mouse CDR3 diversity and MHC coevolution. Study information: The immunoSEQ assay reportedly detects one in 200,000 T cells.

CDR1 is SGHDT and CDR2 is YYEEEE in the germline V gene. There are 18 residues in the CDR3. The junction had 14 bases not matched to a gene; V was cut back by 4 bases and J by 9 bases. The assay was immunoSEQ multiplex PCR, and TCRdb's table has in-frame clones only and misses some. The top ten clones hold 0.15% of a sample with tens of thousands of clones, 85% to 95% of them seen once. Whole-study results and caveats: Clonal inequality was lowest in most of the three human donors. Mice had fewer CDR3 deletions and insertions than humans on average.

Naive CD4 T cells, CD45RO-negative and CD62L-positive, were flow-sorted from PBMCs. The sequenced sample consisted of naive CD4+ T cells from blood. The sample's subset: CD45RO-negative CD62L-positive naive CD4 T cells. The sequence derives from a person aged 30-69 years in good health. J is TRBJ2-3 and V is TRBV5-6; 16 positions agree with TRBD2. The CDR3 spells CASSKGLAGGPWGGTQYF. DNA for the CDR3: TGTGCCAGCAGCAAGGGACTAGCGGGAGGGCCTTGGGGAGGAACGCAGTATTTT.